The following is a T cell receptor (beta chain) sequence with its context. The repertoire was sequenced with immunoSEQ multiplex PCR; TCRdb's copy has only in-frame clones and lacks some. In the table there are approximately 18,000 clones, 80% of which are singletons. Germline loops: CDR1 MDHEN, CDR2 SYDVKM. The germline V and J ends were trimmed by 6 bases and 1 base, with 13 bases remaining between them. The length of the CDR3 is 14 residues. This record comes from a study of T cell clones after liver transplantation. The V call is TRBV28, the J call TRBJ2-7; TRBD2 might be the D (5 bases). Sequenced material: CD8+ T cells from blood, taken 48 months after liver transplant. This clonotype was sampled from a human patient who received a liver transplant. Part of the T cells may come from the graft donor. The CDR3 spells CASSPASGSYEQYF. CDR3 bases: TGTGCCAGCAGCCCCGCCAGCGGATCCTACGAGCAGTACTTC. Filled out from reference TRBV28 and TRBJ2-7, the complete variable domain reads DVKVTQSSRYLVKRTGEKVFLECVQDMDHENMFWYRQDPGLGLRLIYFSYDVKMKEKGDIPEGYSVSREKKERFSLILESASTNQTSMYLCASSPASGSYEQYFGPGTRLTVT.